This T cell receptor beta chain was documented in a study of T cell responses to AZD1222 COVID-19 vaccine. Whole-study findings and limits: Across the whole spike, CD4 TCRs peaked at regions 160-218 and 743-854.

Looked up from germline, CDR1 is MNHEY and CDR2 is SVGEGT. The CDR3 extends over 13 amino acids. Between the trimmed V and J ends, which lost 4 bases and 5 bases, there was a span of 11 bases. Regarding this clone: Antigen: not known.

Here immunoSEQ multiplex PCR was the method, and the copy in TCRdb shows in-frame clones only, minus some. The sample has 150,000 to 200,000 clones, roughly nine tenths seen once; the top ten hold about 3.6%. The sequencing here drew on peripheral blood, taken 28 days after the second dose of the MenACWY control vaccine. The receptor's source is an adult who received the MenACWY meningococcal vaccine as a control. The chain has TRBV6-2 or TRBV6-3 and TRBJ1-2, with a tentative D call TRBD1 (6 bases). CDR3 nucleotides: TGTGCCAGCAGTTTCTGGACAGATTATGGCTACACCTTC. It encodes CASSFWTDYGYTF.